This T cell receptor beta chain stems from a study of T cell repertoires in cytomegalovirus infection. Study background: Evidence of both CMV infection and a matching HLA type came from public TCR beta signatures. General study points: Cumulative public TCR beta family frequency identified CMV carriers with the relevant HLA. Across the ex vivo response, the dominant clonotypes were HLA-C-restricted CMV-specific TCR beta clonotypes.

Per the germline V gene, CDR1 is DFQATT and CDR2 is SNEGSKA (reference sequence). Trimming removed 0 bases from V and 6 bases from J; junction bases left unmatched: 5. This CDR3 spans 15 amino acids. This clonotype was seen more than once but under ten times. Its antigen is unidentified. TCRdb re-called the reads through MiXCR, storing one row per CDR3 protein. The table lists around 440,000 distinct CDR3 sequences, approximately 11% of them singletons, with roughly 10% in the top ten. The source is a human donor in good health (CMV status not recorded). Some clones in this sample may be carry-over from other donors' samples. Sample: PBMCs. The V call is TRBV20-1, the J call TRBJ1-4, with 9 bases fitting TRBD1. CDR3 DNA sequence: TGCAGTGCTAGAGATATACAGGGGGCATATGAAAAACTGTTTTTT. The encoded protein is CSARDIQGAYEKLFF.